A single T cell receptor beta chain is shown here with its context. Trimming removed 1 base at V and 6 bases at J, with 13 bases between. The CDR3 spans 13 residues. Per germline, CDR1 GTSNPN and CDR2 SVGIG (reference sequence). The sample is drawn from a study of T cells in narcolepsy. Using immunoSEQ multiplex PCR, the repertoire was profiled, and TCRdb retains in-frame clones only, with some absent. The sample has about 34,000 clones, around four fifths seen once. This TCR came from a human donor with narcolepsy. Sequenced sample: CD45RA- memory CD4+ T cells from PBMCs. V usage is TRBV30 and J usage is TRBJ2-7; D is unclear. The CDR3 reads CAWSARPSAEQYF. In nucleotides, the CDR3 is TGTGCCTGGAGTGCGCGGCCGTCCGCCGAGCAGTACTTC.